This entry describes one TCR beta chain. There is no known antigen for this receptor. Qualities for individual bases were not recorded, and no much larger clone is one base off. From the germline V gene, CDR1 is MDHEN and CDR2 is SYDVKM. Including the terminal cysteine and phenylalanine, the CDR3 comprises 14 residues. Of all the DNA, just the CDR3 is kept, 42 bases in frame from base 1. The germline V end is reduced by 5 bases and the J end by 4 bases; junction bases left unmatched: 7. Receptor libraries were prepared by the immunoSEQ multiplex PCR assay. In TCRdb, the immuneACCESS table is reduced to in-frame sequences with V and J assigned. These tables do not hold every clone; where another copy was compared, an unresolved V gene accounts for under half, and the others remain unexplained. The sample table holds roughly 100,000 clones, of which around 88% were seen once. The ten largest clones represent 13% to 15% of the sample.

This entry is derived from a study of control samples from healthy donors and cancer patients (dated by TCRdb to 2018 to 2020). The sequenced material came from blood. The sequence is built from TRBV28 and TRBJ1-2; 7 of the junction bases match TRBD1. The sequence derives from a man younger than 40 in good health. The CDR3 region has the sequence CASSLSGQLYGYTF. Read as DNA, the sequence is TGTGCCAGCAGTCTTTCGGGACAGCTCTATGGCTACACCTTC.